This is a list of T cell receptor beta chains from one sample in a study of shared clonotypes between healthy human individuals. Method: immunoSEQ multiplex PCR; TCRdb's copy keeps in-frame clones and lacks some. Among some 690,000 clones, 90% were seen once, and the ten largest hold about 34%. What was sequenced was memory CD8+ T cells from PBMCs. The receptors stem from a man between 18 and 35 years old in good health. Some clones in this sample may be carry-over from other donors' samples. Each CDR3 is given without its conserved first and last residue.

V gene: TRBV28; J gene: TRBJ1-5; CDR3 length: 13; CDR3 protein: ASSLRAPSPTPQH
V gene: TRBV15; J gene: TRBJ2-7; CDR3 length: 14; CDR3 protein: ATSANPLAGVYEQY
V gene: TRBV27; J gene: TRBJ1-1; CDR3 length: 13; CDR3 protein: ASSKRQGMNTEAF
V gene: TRBV7-2; J gene: TRBJ1-3; CDR3 length: 15; CDR3 protein: ASSLGNAGYSGNTIY
V gene: TRBV15; J gene: TRBJ2-3; CDR3 length: 13; CDR3 protein: ATSDRTRVTDTQY
V gene: TRBV7-2; J gene: TRBJ2-5; CDR3 length: 12; CDR3 protein: ASSSQGGEETQY
V gene: TRBV5-4; J gene: TRBJ2-1; CDR3 length: 16; CDR3 protein: ASSDATEAGGAYNEQF
V gene: TRBV4-2; J gene: TRBJ2-1; CDR3 length: 15; CDR3 protein: ASSRKYPGLVYNEQF
V gene: TRBV2; J gene: TRBJ2-1; CDR3 length: 11; CDR3 protein: ASSVGYYNEQF
V gene: TRBV4-3; J gene: TRBJ2-5; CDR3 length: 13; CDR3 protein: ASSPGTGGRETQY
V gene: TRBV5-4; J gene: TRBJ2-3; CDR3 length: 13; CDR3 protein: ASSPWDSPTDTQY
V gene: TRBV14; J gene: TRBJ2-2; CDR3 length: 14; CDR3 protein: ASSQIRDRGPGELF
V gene: TRBV4-1; J gene: TRBJ2-2; CDR3 length: 15; CDR3 protein: ASSQPEKQGATGELF
V gene: TRBV4-1; J gene: TRBJ1-1; CDR3 length: 15; CDR3 protein: ASSRLGEGPMNTEAF
V gene: TRBV27; J gene: TRBJ1-1; CDR3 length: 11; CDR3 protein: ASSFRMNTEAF
V gene: TRBV28; J gene: TRBJ2-7; CDR3 length: 13; CDR3 protein: ASSLYGTGTYEQY
V gene: TRBV6-5; J gene: TRBJ2-7; CDR3 length: 13; CDR3 protein: ASSYGSGADYEQY
V gene: TRBV23-1; J gene: TRBJ2-7; CDR3 length: 14; CDR3 protein: ASSPSPEGAKGEQY
V gene: TRBV11-2; J gene: TRBJ2-7; CDR3 length: 13; CDR3 protein: ASSLDVGTIYEQY
V gene: TRBV7-3; J gene: TRBJ2-1; CDR3 length: 14; CDR3 protein: ASSLNGGSRLNEQF
V gene: TRBV6-6; J gene: TRBJ2-1; CDR3 length: 10; CDR3 protein: ASSWGSDEQF
V gene: TRBV27; J gene: TRBJ2-2; CDR3 length: 18; CDR3 protein: ASSLSGASPYFENTGELF
V gene: TRBV28; J gene: TRBJ2-1; CDR3 length: 13; CDR3 protein: AGTSAFVSRNEQF
V gene: TRBV19; J gene: TRBJ1-5; CDR3 length: 10; CDR3 protein: ASSRGWQPQH
V gene: TRBV9; J gene: TRBJ1-3; CDR3 length: 16; CDR3 protein: ASSSPGTRELSGNTIY
V gene: TRBV27; J gene: TRBJ2-1; CDR3 length: 12; CDR3 protein: ASSSSGVYNEQF
V gene: TRBV6-5; J gene: TRBJ2-5; CDR3 length: 13; CDR3 protein: ASSSPTGGYETQY
V gene: TRBV27; J gene: TRBJ2-7; CDR3 length: 13; CDR3 protein: ASSLSTGGIGEQY
V gene: TRBV25-1; J gene: TRBJ2-7; CDR3 length: 11; CDR3 protein: ASSELWGDEQY
V gene: TRBV7-9; J gene: TRBJ1-1; CDR3 length: 13; CDR3 protein: ASSLGPSATTEAF
V gene: TRBV27; J gene: TRBJ2-2; CDR3 length: 11; CDR3 protein: ASSPSRAGELF
V gene: TRBV7-3; J gene: TRBJ2-1; CDR3 length: 12; CDR3 protein: ASSPVGSPDEQF
V gene: TRBV7-9; J gene: TRBJ2-1; CDR3 length: 11; CDR3 protein: ASSLTIGYEQF
V gene: TRBV7-3; J gene: TRBJ2-1; CDR3 length: 12; CDR3 protein: ASGSGGSYNEQF
V gene: TRBV19; J gene: TRBJ1-1; CDR3 length: 10; CDR3 protein: ASTDRSTEAF
V gene: TRBV15; J gene: TRBJ1-2; CDR3 length: 12; CDR3 protein: ATSRVLGGDGYT
V gene: TRBV6-5; J gene: TRBJ2-7; CDR3 length: 13; CDR3 protein: ASSYGAGASDEQY
V gene: TRBV29-1; J gene: TRBJ2-7; CDR3 length: 13; CDR3 protein: SAQEDGSSSYEQY
V gene: TRBV10-3; J gene: TRBJ1-2; CDR3 length: 15; CDR3 protein: AISETPGTEQYHGYT
V gene: TRBV28; J gene: TRBJ1-1; CDR3 length: 14; CDR3 protein: ASSLSAGGLNTEAF
V gene: TRBV25-1; J gene: TRBJ2-3; CDR3 length: 12; CDR3 protein: ASSDGGSTDTQY
V gene: TRBV7-2; J gene: TRBJ2-1; CDR3 length: 14; CDR3 protein: ASSPGPAGVVNEQF
V gene: TRBV27; J gene: TRBJ2-1; CDR3 length: 14; CDR3 protein: ASSLLRAGSYNEQF
V gene: TRBV4-1; J gene: TRBJ2-7; CDR3 length: 14; CDR3 protein: ASSQGLVAGVLEQY
V gene: TRBV2; J gene: TRBJ1-3; CDR3 length: 13; CDR3 protein: ASIWGRTSGNTIY
V gene: TRBV4-2; J gene: TRBJ2-2; CDR3 length: 16; CDR3 protein: ASSQTWAFRARGGELF
V gene: TRBV6-4; J gene: TRBJ2-1; CDR3 length: 12; CDR3 protein: ASSDLAGNNEQF